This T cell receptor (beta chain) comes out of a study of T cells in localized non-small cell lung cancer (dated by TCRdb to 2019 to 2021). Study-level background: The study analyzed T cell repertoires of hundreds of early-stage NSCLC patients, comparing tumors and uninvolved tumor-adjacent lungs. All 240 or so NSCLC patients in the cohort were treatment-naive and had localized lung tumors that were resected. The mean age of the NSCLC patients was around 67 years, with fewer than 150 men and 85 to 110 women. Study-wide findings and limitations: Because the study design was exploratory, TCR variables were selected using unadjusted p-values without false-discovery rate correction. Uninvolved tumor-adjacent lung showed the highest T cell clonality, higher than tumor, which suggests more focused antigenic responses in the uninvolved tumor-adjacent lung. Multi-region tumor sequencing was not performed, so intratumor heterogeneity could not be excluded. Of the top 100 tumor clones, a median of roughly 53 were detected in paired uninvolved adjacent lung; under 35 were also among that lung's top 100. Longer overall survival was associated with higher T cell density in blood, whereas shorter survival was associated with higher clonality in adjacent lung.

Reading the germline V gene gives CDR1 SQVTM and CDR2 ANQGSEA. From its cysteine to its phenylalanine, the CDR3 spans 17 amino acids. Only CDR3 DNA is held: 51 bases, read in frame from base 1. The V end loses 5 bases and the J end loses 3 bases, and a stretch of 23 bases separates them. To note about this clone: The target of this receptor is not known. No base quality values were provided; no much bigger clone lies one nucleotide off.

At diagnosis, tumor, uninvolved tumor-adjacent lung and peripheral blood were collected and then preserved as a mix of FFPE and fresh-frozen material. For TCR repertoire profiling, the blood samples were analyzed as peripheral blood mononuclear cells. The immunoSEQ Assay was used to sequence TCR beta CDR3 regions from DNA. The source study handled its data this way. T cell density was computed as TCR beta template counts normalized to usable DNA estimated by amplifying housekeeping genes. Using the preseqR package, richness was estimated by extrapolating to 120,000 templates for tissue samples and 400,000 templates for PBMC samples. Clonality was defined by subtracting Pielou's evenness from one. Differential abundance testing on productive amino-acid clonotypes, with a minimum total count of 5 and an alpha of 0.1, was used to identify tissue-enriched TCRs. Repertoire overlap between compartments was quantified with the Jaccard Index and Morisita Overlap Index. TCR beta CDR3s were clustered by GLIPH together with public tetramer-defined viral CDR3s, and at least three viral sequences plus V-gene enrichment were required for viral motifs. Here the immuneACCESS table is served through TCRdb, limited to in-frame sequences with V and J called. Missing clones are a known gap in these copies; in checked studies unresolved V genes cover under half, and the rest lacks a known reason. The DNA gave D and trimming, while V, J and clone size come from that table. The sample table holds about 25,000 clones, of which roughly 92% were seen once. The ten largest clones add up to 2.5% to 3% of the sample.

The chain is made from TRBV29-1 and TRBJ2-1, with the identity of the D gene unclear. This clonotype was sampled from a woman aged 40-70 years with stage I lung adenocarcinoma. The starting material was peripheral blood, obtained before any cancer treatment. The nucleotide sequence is TGCAGCGTTATTAGTTTATGGACCCCAAGGCTCTACAATGAGCAGTTCTTC. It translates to CSVISLWTPRLYNEQFF.